Described below is a single TCR beta chain sequence and its context. This sample is part of a study of blood T cell repertoires in COVID-19. Study in general: Some COVID-19 samples were acute and others convalescent; all came from the United States, Italy and Spain. The cDNA or gDNA used as material had been derived from T cells, B-cell-depleted T cells, or PBMCs.

V shed 5 bases and J shed 2 bases, with 12 bases lying between them. The CDR3 covers 14 residues. Germline CDR1 reads WNHNN; CDR2 reads SYGVQD (reference sequence). In the original processing: Estimation of nucleated cell counts was performed using reference gene primer amplification. Sequencing used immunoSEQ multiplex PCR; TCRdb keeps in-frame clones, though not all of them. V, J and clone size derive from that table, while D and trimming were established from the DNA sequence. This sample carries roughly 220,000 clones, 80% to 90% of them seen once, and the ten largest clones take over 2%. V and J are TRBV10-1 and TRBJ2-5; TRBD1 might be the D (6 bases). This TCR derives from a man under 40 who had recovered from COVID-19. Sequenced sample: peripheral blood. The DNA of the CDR3 is TGCGCCAGCAGTCGGACAGACTCACAAGAGACCCAGTACTTC. As protein: CASSRTDSQETQYF.